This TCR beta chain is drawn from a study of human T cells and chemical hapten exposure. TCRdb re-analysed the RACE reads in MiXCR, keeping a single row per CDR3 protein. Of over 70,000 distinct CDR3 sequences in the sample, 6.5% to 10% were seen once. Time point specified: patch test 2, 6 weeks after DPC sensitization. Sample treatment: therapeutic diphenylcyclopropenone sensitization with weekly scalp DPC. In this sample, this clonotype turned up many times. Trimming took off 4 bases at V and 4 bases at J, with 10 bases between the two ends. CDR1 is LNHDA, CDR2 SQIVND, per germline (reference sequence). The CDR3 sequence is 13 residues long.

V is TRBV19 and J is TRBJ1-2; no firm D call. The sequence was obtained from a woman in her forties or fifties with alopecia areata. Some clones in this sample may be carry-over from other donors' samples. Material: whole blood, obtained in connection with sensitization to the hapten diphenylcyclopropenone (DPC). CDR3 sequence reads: CASSNPYLYGYTF. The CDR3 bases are TGTGCCAGTAGTAACCCTTATCTCTATGGCTACACCTTC.